This T cell receptor (beta chain) was profiled in a study of blood T cell repertoires in COVID-19. The overall study: Collection of acute and convalescent COVID-19 samples took place in the United States, Italy and Spain. PBMCs, B-cell-depleted T cells, or T cells provided the cDNA or gDNA that made up the material.

In the source study's methods: Researchers report that nucleated cell counts were estimated from reference gene primer amplification. The protocol was immunoSEQ multiplex PCR, while the TCRdb copy is restricted to in-frame clones and leaves out a portion. The D gene and trimming were derived from the DNA, and the V and J assignments and clone size from that table. The table lists 150,000 to 200,000 clones, more than 70% of them singletons. This clone showed up just a few times. Germline-derived CDR1 and CDR2 are MGHRA and YSYEKL. This CDR3 is built from 15 residues. V shed 2 bases, J shed 1 base, and the junction held 4 bases outside the gene matches.

The V call is TRBV4-1, the J call TRBJ2-7; the match to TRBD1 covers 8 bases. The receptor was isolated from a human donor in a cohort sampled during active COVID-19. The sample was peripheral blood. The CDR3 sequence: CASSQRDRSSYEQYF. The CDR3, as DNA: TGCGCCAGCAGCCAACGGGACAGGTCTTCCTACGAGCAGTACTTC.